The 20 T cell receptor beta chains in this list originate from one sample, sequenced in a study of T cells in Graves' hyperthyroidism and ophthalmopathy. The source material, RNA transcripts, was used to amplify TCR beta CDR3 regions. The primer set for the first-round RT-PCR of the TCR CDR3 was HTBI. TCRdb reanalysed the multiplex PCR reads using MiXCR and keeps one entry per CDR3 protein. Among fewer than 350,000 distinct CDR3 sequences listed, roughly an eighth were seen once. Material for sequencing was blood. The receptors come from a woman aged 35 to 49 with Graves' hyperthyroidism.

CDR3 loop: CASSEGAGYTF. CDR3 sequence (DNA): TGTGCCAGCAGTGAGGGGGCTGGCTACACCTTC. This rearrangement joins TRBV6-1 to TRBJ1-2; a weak D match, TRBD1 (6 bases). Trimming removed 3 bases at V and 7 bases at J, with 6 bases between. CDR1 is MNHNS, CDR2 SASEGT, per germline. The CDR3 is 11 amino acids.

This clonotype has at least ten counts. The gene calls are TRBV7-2 and TRBJ1-2; 7 nucleotides align to TRBD1. The CDR3 spans 14 residues. J gave up 5 bases and V 6 bases, and 9 bases lay outside the gene matches. The germline V gene encodes CDR1 SGHTA and CDR2 FQGNSA. The CDR3 is CASRRDRAGYGYTF. The CDR3 DNA reads as TGTGCCAGCAGACGAGACAGGGCCGGGTATGGCTACACCTTC.

This clonotype appeared many times. The CDR3 here is CASSLSPSGRETQYF. The CDR3, as DNA: TGTGCCAGCAGTTTATCGCCTAGCGGGAGAGAGACCCAGTACTTC. The chain joins TRBV27 to TRBJ2-5; 10 bases line up with TRBD2. Unmatched junction bases numbered 2, after V lost 0 bases and J lost 4 bases. Germline V gene lookup returns CDR1 MNHEY and CDR2 SMNVEV (reference sequence). The CDR3 sequence is 15 residues long.

This clonotype was detected ten times or more. This chain's CDR3 is CASSLEGGYSAPEAFF. CDR3 nucleotides: TGTGCCAGCAGCTTAGAGGGGGGTTATTCTGCCCCTGAAGCTTTCTTT. The chain combines TRBV7-9 with TRBJ1-1; possible D gene TRBD1, 6 bases. Germline CDR1 SEHNR, CDR2 FQNEAQ (reference sequence). The V and J ends lost 1 base and 6 bases respectively, with 18 bases between them. CDR3 length: 16 amino acids.

This chain joins TRBV20-1 and TRBJ2-7; 11 bases are shared with TRBD2. J gave up 3 bases and V 2 bases, and 3 bases lay outside the gene matches. This CDR3 has 14 residues. The germline V gene encodes CDR1 DFQATT and CDR2 SNEGSKA (reference sequence). CDR3 region: CSARSGTSGYEQYF. CDR3 DNA sequence: TGCAGTGCTAGATCCGGGACTAGCGGCTACGAGCAGTACTTC.

This clonotype has a count of ten or more. This sequence joins TRBV7-9 and TRBJ2-1, with 10 nucleotides matching TRBD2. Germline V lookup: CDR1 SEHNR, CDR2 FQNEAQ (reference sequence). The trim removed 6 bases at V and 8 bases at J, leaving 10 bases unmatched. This CDR3 has 15 residues. CDR3 residues: CASSTESGRGDEQFF. The CDR3 region has the DNA TGTGCCAGCAGTACCGAGAGCGGGAGGGGCGATGAGCAGTTCTTC.

The rearrangement joins TRBV20-1 to TRBJ2-1; no definite D call. Per the germline V gene, CDR1 is DFQATT and CDR2 is SNEGSKA (reference sequence). Trimming took 6 bases from V and 2 from J, leaving 17 bases between them. CDR3 length: 15 residues. Written as DNA, the CDR3 is TGCAGTGCCCCGATATCTCTACGGACCTACAATGAGCAGTTCTTC. Translated: CSAPISLRTYNEQFF.

This clonotype has at least ten counts. This rearrangement joins TRBV5-6 to TRBJ2-5; D unresolved. Trimming took 7 bases from V and 1 from J, leaving 11 bases between them. The germline CDR1 and CDR2 sequences are SGHDT and YYEEEE. This CDR3 comprises 13 residues. CDR3 in DNA: TGTGCCAGCGGGTTCGAACGCCAAGAGACCCAGTACTTC. Its translation is CASGFERQETQYF. Supplemented by reference TRBV5-6 and TRBJ2-5, the full variable domain reads DAGVTQSPTHLIKTRGQQVTLRCSPKSGHDTVSWYQQALGQGPQFIFQYYEEEERQRGNFPDRFSGHQFPNYSSELNVNALLLGDSALYLCASGFERQETQYFGPGTRLLVL.

Ten or more counts support this clonotype. The CDR3 here is CASSSPGTGTYTQYF. The CDR3 DNA sequence: TGTGCCAGCAGTAGTCCCGGGACAGGGACCTATACGCAGTATTTT. This chain links TRBV28 with TRBJ2-3; TRBD1 matches 9 bases. Unmatched junction bases numbered 10, after V lost 5 bases and J lost 7 bases. Germline lookup yields CDR1 MDHEN and CDR2 SYDVKM. The CDR3 contains 15 residues.

This clonotype was recorded at least ten times. The chain employs TRBV3-1 and TRBJ2-7, with D uncertain. Between the trimmed V and J ends, which lost 3 bases and 6 bases, there was a span of 15 bases. Germline CDR1 LGHDT, CDR2 YNNKEL (reference sequence). This CDR3 spans 14 amino acids. CDR3 in amino acids: CASSQSFQASEQYF. The CDR3 DNA is TGTGCCAGCAGCCAGAGTTTTCAGGCGTCCGAGCAGTACTTC.

This clonotype was counted a few times. The rearrangement uses TRBV24-1 and TRBJ2-5, with D tentatively TRBD1 (5 bases). CDR3 size: 16 residues. The ends were cut back, 5 bases at V and 0 bases at J, with 15 bases in the middle. Germline CDR1 KGHDR, CDR2 SFDVKD. The CDR3 coding sequence is TGTGCCACCAGTGCGCCTGGCGACAGATACCAAGAGACCCAGTACTTC. Translation gives CATSAPGDRYQETQYF.

The V gene is TRBV20-1, the J gene TRBJ2-4; perhaps TRBD2 as D (7 bases). Germline-derived CDR1 and CDR2 are DFQATT and SNEGSKA (reference sequence). V was cut by 2 bases and J by 1 base, with 15 bases left in between. CDR3 length: 16 amino acids. CDR3 sequence (DNA): TGCAGTGCTAGACAGAAGGGGGGGGTCGCCAAAAACATTCAGTACTTC. Translation: CSARQKGGVAKNIQYF.

The sample holds a few counts of this clonotype. This rearrangement joins TRBV15 to TRBJ1-3; D may be TRBD1 (6 bases). The CDR3 has 17 amino acids. The germline V and J ends were trimmed by 5 bases and 4 bases, with 21 bases remaining between them. Per the germline V gene, CDR1 is LNHNV and CDR2 is YYDKDF (reference sequence). DNA of the CDR3: TGTGCCACCAGCCTGCCACCGGGCAGGGGAGCGGGAAACACCATATATTTT. It specifies CATSLPPGRGAGNTIYF.

As regards this clonotype: A single base separates this from a much larger clone, so it may be a read error. The chain links TRBV20-1 to TRBJ1-4, with TRBD1 identical over 10 bases. Per the germline V gene, CDR1 is DFQATT and CDR2 is SNEGSKA (reference sequence). Trimming took 0 bases from V and 7 from J; bases not matched to a gene: 2. There are 14 residues in the CDR3. The CDR3 region is CSARDWDRGEKLFF. For the CDR3, the DNA is TGCAGTGCTAGAGATTGGGACAGGGGTGAAAAACTGTTTTTT.

The sample holds many counts of this clonotype. The chain carries TRBV3-1 and TRBJ2-7; weak D call: TRBD2 (5 bases). The CDR3 runs 10 residues. Germline CDR1 is LGHDT and CDR2 is YNNKEL (reference sequence). Deletions cut 4 bases from V and 7 bases from J, with 5 bases between. The CDR3: CASSPGEQYF. In DNA form, the CDR3 reads TGTGCCAGCAGCCCGGGGGAGCAGTACTTC.

The gene calls are TRBV5-1 and TRBJ2-5, with 7 bases matching TRBD1. V gave up 3 bases and J gave up 7 bases; unmatched junction bases: 12. CDR1 SGHRS and CDR2 YFSETQ come from the germline V gene. CDR3 length equals 15 residues. CDR3 protein: CASSSNIRDSLTQYF. In DNA, the CDR3 is TGCGCCAGCAGCTCCAATATCCGGGACAGTTTGACCCAGTACTTC.

This clonotype was counted at least ten times. The chain couples TRBV14 to TRBJ2-3, with 9 nucleotides matching TRBD2. V shed 5 bases, J shed 6 bases, and the junction held 12 bases outside the gene matches. This CDR3 spans 16 amino acids. Germline V gene data show CDR1 as SGHDN and CDR2 as FVKESK. The CDR3 DNA sequence: TGTGCCAGCAGCGGAGGCTTAGCGGGAGCTTGGGATACGCAGTATTTT. Translation: CASSGGLAGAWDTQYF.

This clonotype showed up just a few times. V is TRBV3-1 and J is TRBJ1-1, with D hard to call. V was shortened by 3 bases and J by 6 bases, with 14 bases between the two germline ends. CDR1 and CDR2 from the germline V gene are LGHDT and YNNKEL (reference sequence). This CDR3 comprises 14 residues. The CDR3 here is CASSQDRLAAEAFF. DNA of the CDR3: TGTGCCAGCAGCCAGGACCGACTGGCCGCTGAAGCTTTCTTT.

This clonotype came up many times. The chain recombines TRBV20-1 with TRBJ2-1; 7 bases align to TRBD2. The CDR3 runs 13 residues. Losses at the gene ends were 6 bases for V and 0 bases for J; bases not matched to a gene: 2. In germline, CDR1 is DFQATT, CDR2 SNEGSKA (reference sequence). DNA of the CDR3: TGCAGTGCAAGGACTAGCTCCTACAATGAGCAGTTCTTC. As protein: CSARTSSYNEQFF.

Ten or more counts support this clonotype. This rearrangement joins TRBV20-1 to TRBJ2-4; unclear D gene. The CDR3 is 13 residues long. Germline V gene data show CDR1 as DFQATT and CDR2 as SNEGSKA (reference sequence). V lost 0 bases and J lost 6, with 9 bases in between. CDR3 protein: CSAREVPRNIQYF. The CDR3 coding sequence is TGCAGTGCTAGAGAGGTACCCCGAAACATTCAGTACTTC.